The 29 T cell receptor beta chains presented below share a single source sample, sequenced in a study of shared clonotypes between healthy human individuals. The data were produced by immunoSEQ multiplex PCR, yet TCRdb's version contains in-frame clones alone and is incomplete. The table shows around 600,000 clones, with around 96% occurring only once. Terminally differentiated effector memory CD45RA+ cells were excluded from the naive CD8 cells, which were CD45RO-negative and positively selected for CCR7. Sequencing was carried out using naive CD8+ T cells sorted from blood. These receptors all stem from a young woman in good health.

The V and J genes are TRBV13 and TRBJ2-7; D call uncertain. Germline CDR1 and CDR2: PRHDT and FYEKMQ (reference sequence). The CDR3 sequence is 13 residues long. V shed 0 bases and J shed 3 bases, with 6 bases lying between them. DNA of the CDR3: TGTGCCAGCAGCTTAGGACTAATCTACGAGCAGTACTTC. It is translated as CASSLGLIYEQYF. The variable domain in full, with the rest retrieved from reference TRBV13 and TRBJ2-7, is AAGVIQSPRHLIKEKRETATLKCYPIPRHDTVYWYQQGPGQDPQFLISFYEKMQSDKGSIPDRFSAQQFSDYHSELNMSSLELGDSALYFCASSLGLIYEQYFGPGTRLTVT.

Only a few counts were recorded for this clone. The J gene is TRBJ1-4, the V gene TRBV4-1, with TRBD1 matching over 7 bases. The germline gives CDR1 MGHRA, CDR2 YSYEKL. CDR3 length: 16 amino acids. V gave up 6 bases and J gave up 0 bases; unmatched junction bases: 7. The CDR3 sequence: CASSFDRAATNEKLFF. The CDR3 DNA is TGCGCCAGCAGTTTTGACAGGGCCGCAACTAATGAAAAACTGTTTTTT.

The chain couples TRBV27 to TRBJ2-7; 9 bases are shared with TRBD2. This CDR3 region has 15 residues. Germline-derived CDR1 and CDR2 are MNHEY and SMNVEV (reference sequence). Losses at the gene ends were 2 bases for V and 0 bases for J; bases not matched to a gene: 2. The CDR3 DNA follows: TGTGCCAGCAGTTTAATTAGCGGGAGCTCCTACGAGCAGTACTTC. Its protein is CASSLISGSSYEQYF.

V and J are TRBV2 and TRBJ2-5; D gene ambiguous. The last part of the DNA fits TRBJ2-7 better; the J call may be wrong. The CDR3 extends over 18 amino acids. Germline V gene data show CDR1 as SNHLY and CDR2 as FYNNEI. CDR3: CASSVSQHIRDLDYEQYF. The CDR3 DNA reads as TGTGCCAGCAGTGTTTCCCAGCACATCCGTGACCTCGACTACGAGCAGTACTTC.

The chain links TRBV19 to TRBJ1-2; D is unclear. The CDR3 contains 15 residues. V shed 7 bases and J shed 1 base, with 16 bases lying between them. From germline, CDR1 is LNHDA and CDR2 SQIVND (reference sequence). CDR3 loop: CASTLGRSLNYGYTF. The CDR3 DNA is TGTGCCAGTACCCTAGGGCGATCCCTTAACTATGGCTACACCTTC.

This chain uses TRBV9 with TRBJ2-2; tentative D call: TRBD2 (6 bases). The CDR3 is 16 residues long. V gave up 3 bases and J gave up 3 bases, with 15 bases separating them. Germline V gene lookup returns CDR1 SGDLS and CDR2 YYNGEE. CDR3 sequence reads: CASSDSGVWDTGELFF. The CDR3 DNA follows: TGTGCCAGCAGCGATAGCGGCGTTTGGGACACCGGGGAGCTGTTTTTT.

DNA of the CDR3: TGTGCCAGCAGCTTTTCCGGGATTTTCGAGCAGTACTTC. Translation: CASSFSGIFEQYF. This sequence joins TRBV11-2 and TRBJ2-5; D might be TRBD2 (5 bases). The J call may be incorrect, as the DNA end agrees better with TRBJ2-7. The CDR3 contains 13 residues. Germline V gene data show CDR1 as SGHAT and CDR2 as FQNNGV.

J is TRBJ2-3 and V is TRBV2, with 9 bases fitting TRBD2. The CDR3 runs 15 residues. The J segment lost 0 bases and the V segment lost 6 bases, leaving 4 bases of the junction unmatched. Germline CDR1 and CDR2: SNHLY and FYNNEI. The CDR3 spells CASRRLAASTDTQYF. CDR3 nucleotides: TGTGCCAGCAGGAGACTAGCGGCAAGCACAGATACGCAGTATTTT.

The chain links TRBV6-6 to TRBJ1-1; D remains ambiguous. V gave up 2 bases and J gave up 5 bases, with 6 bases separating them. CDR1 is MNHNY and CDR2 is SVGAGI in the germline V gene (reference sequence). This CDR3 contains 12 residues. CDR3 DNA: TGTGCCAGCAGTTACGGGTCGACTGAAGCTTTCTTT. This sequence encodes CASSYGSTEAFF.

This clone was seen just once. This chain connects TRBV6-5 to TRBJ1-2; TRBD1 matches 7 bases. The V gene's germline CDR1 is MNHEY and CDR2 SVGAGI. The V and J ends lost 7 bases and 3 bases, in that order; junction bases with no gene match: 11. The CDR3 totals 15 residues. The CDR3 sequence: CASTKDRSYDYGYTF. The CDR3 bases are TGTGCCAGCACCAAGGACAGGTCCTACGACTATGGCTACACCTTC.

The rearrangement uses TRBV27 and TRBJ2-7; 9 bases are a match to TRBD1. Trimming removed 4 bases from V and 6 bases from J; junction bases left unmatched: 10. The CDR3 is 15 residues long. In germline, CDR1 is MNHEY, CDR2 SMNVEV (reference sequence). CDR3 nucleotide sequence: TGTGCCAGCAGTTCGGGACAGGGAGGCTACGGCGAGCAGTACTTC. As protein: CASSSGQGGYGEQYF.

V and J are TRBV19 and TRBJ1-2; perhaps TRBD1 as D (6 bases). This CDR3 region has 14 residues. From germline, CDR1 is LNHDA and CDR2 SQIVND (reference sequence). With 7 bases removed from V and 4 bases from J, the gap between germline ends came to 16 bases. CDR3 nucleotide sequence: TGTGCCAGTATACCCTTCGACAGGAGCTATGGCTACACCTTC. Amino acids: CASIPFDRSYGYTF.

The genes are TRBV28 and TRBJ2-3; TRBD1 or TRBD2 may be the D gene (5 bases each). CDR3 length: 14 residues. Germline V gives CDR1 MDHEN, CDR2 SYDVKM. Trimming removed 4 bases at V and 4 bases at J, with 12 bases between. DNA for the CDR3: TGTGCCAGCAGTTCCGGGACCGATGCAGATACGCAGTATTTT. This translates into CASSSGTDADTQYF.

The rearrangement joins TRBV15 to TRBJ1-2; D possibly corresponds to TRBD1 (5 bases). V gave up 3 bases and J gave up 4 bases, with 12 bases separating them. There are 14 residues in the CDR3. Per the germline V gene, CDR1 is LNHNV and CDR2 is YYDKDF (reference sequence). CDR3 sequence (DNA): TGTGCCACCAGCAGTCCGAGGGACCTCTATGGCTACACCTTC. The encoded protein is CATSSPRDLYGYTF.

The CDR3 spells CASSLDGTLSYEQYF. The DNA for the CDR3 is TGTGCCAGCAGTCTCGACGGAACGCTCTCCTACGAGCAGTACTTC. The chain joins TRBV27 to TRBJ2-7, with no clear D. Germline loops: CDR1 MNHEY, CDR2 SMNVEV (reference sequence). V was clipped by 5 bases and J by 0 bases, with 14 bases between them. The CDR3 totals 15 residues.

In the case of this clone: The same CDR3 is also encoded by other DNA sequences in this sample. The rearrangement links TRBV28 to TRBJ1-2; D remains unclear. From germline, CDR1 is MDHEN and CDR2 SYDVKM. V lost 3 bases and J 0 bases, leaving 5 bases between the germline ends. The CDR3 consists of 13 residues. The DNA for the CDR3 is TGTGCCAGCAGTTTCCCGGCTAACTATGGCTACACCTTC. Amino acids: CASSFPANYGYTF.

V gene TRBV19 combines with J gene TRBJ1-1, with TRBD1 identical over 8 bases. Trimming took 6 bases from V and 5 from J; bases not matched to a gene: 8. The CDR3 spans 14 residues. Germline V gene sequence: CDR1 LNHDA, CDR2 SQIVND (reference sequence). The CDR3 DNA is TGTGCCAGTAGATCATTCACAGGGGGAACTGAAGCTTTCTTT. It codes for CASRSFTGGTEAFF.

This chain uses TRBV28 with TRBJ1-2; TRBD1 aligns across 7 bases. There are 15 residues in the CDR3. Looked up from germline, CDR1 is MDHEN and CDR2 is SYDVKM. With V trimmed by 10 bases and J by 1 base, 12 bases remained unmatched. CDR3 protein: CATQEPGQYNYGYTF. For the CDR3, the DNA is TGTGCCACCCAAGAACCGGGACAGTATAACTATGGCTACACCTTC.

The chain carries TRBV7-9 and TRBJ1-1; D is unresolved. The germline V gene encodes CDR1 SEHNR and CDR2 FQNEAQ (reference sequence). Trimming cost V 3 bases and J 7 bases, with 9 bases left between them. The CDR3 is 12 residues long. CDR3 protein: CASSFGKLEAFF. The CDR3 DNA reads as TGTGCCAGCAGCTTCGGCAAACTTGAAGCTTTCTTT.

The rearrangement links TRBV28 to TRBJ2-7; 7 bases map to TRBD2. Trimming cost V 4 bases and J 3 bases; bases outside gene matches: 6. Looked up from germline, CDR1 is MDHEN and CDR2 is SYDVKM. The CDR3 is 14 amino acids. CDR3 sequence (DNA): TGTGCCAGCAGTTCGGTAGCGGGTAACTACGAGCAGTACTTC. It yields the protein CASSSVAGNYEQYF.

V usage is TRBV7-9 and J usage is TRBJ2-7, with TRBD2 matching 9 bases. Germline CDR1 and CDR2: SEHNR and FQNEAQ (reference sequence). Trimming took 5 bases from V and 7 from J; bases not matched to a gene: 9. This CDR3 is 14 amino acids long. In DNA, the CDR3 is TGTGCCAGCAGCCCGACGCTAGCGGGACTTGAGCAGTACTTC. This codes for CASSPTLAGLEQYF.

This chain joins TRBV28 and TRBJ1-2; no clear D. The ends were cut back, 0 bases at V and 7 bases at J, with 6 bases in the middle. The CDR3 contains 12 residues. Germline V lookup: CDR1 MDHEN, CDR2 SYDVKM. DNA of the CDR3: TGTGCCAGCAGTTTATGGTCCGCTGGCTACACCTTC. Its protein product is CASSLWSAGYTF.

The chain joins TRBV11-2 to TRBJ2-2, with D tentatively TRBD2 (7 bases). Trimming removed 6 bases at V and 2 bases at J, with 22 bases between. The CDR3 is made up of 18 amino acids. Per the germline V gene, CDR1 is SGHAT and CDR2 is FQNNGV. CDR3 bases: TGTGCCAGCAGTCCAAAGGGGGGAGGGGCCCCTAACACCGGGGAGCTGTTTTTT. Translation: CASSPKGGGAPNTGELFF.

The genes are TRBV4-1 and TRBJ2-1; D is unclear. The germline V and J ends were trimmed by 0 bases and 9 bases, with 9 bases remaining between them. The CDR3 contains 13 residues. Looked up from germline, CDR1 is MGHRA and CDR2 is YSYEKL. CDR3 bases: TGCGCCAGCAGCCAAGATCTAGGATTTGAGCAGTTCTTC. It encodes CASSQDLGFEQFF.

The gene calls are TRBV27 and TRBJ2-2; possibly TRBD2 for D (5 bases). CDR1 MNHEY and CDR2 SMNVEV come from the germline V gene (reference sequence). This CDR3 spans 14 amino acids. V lost 3 bases and J lost 4, with 9 bases in between. CDR3 residues: CASSFSAGTGELFF. DNA of the CDR3: TGTGCCAGCAGTTTTAGTGCGGGCACCGGGGAGCTGTTTTTT.

The chain links TRBV28 to TRBJ1-4; D is undetermined. V was clipped by 5 bases and J by 8 bases, with 18 bases between them. This CDR3 comprises 15 residues. The germline CDR1 and CDR2 sequences are MDHEN and SYDVKM. CDR3 residues: CASSPFGASGEKLFF. CDR3 in DNA: TGTGCCAGCAGTCCCTTTGGAGCCTCGGGGGAAAAACTGTTTTTT.

The chain's CDR3 is CASSLIGGVSHEQYF. The CDR3 bases are TGTGCCAGCAGTTTAATAGGGGGGGTAAGCCACGAGCAGTACTTC. The chain combines TRBV27 with TRBJ2-7; the D gene is possibly TRBD2 (7 bases). V lost 2 bases to trimming and J lost 5 bases, with 16 bases between them. The CDR3 has 15 amino acids. Germline V lookup: CDR1 MNHEY, CDR2 SMNVEV (reference sequence).

With regard to this clone: The same CDR3 is also encoded by other DNA sequences in this sample. The chain has TRBV7-6 and TRBJ2-7; 8 bases align to TRBD1. Losses at the gene ends were 3 bases for V and 3 bases for J; bases not matched to a gene: 1. CDR1 and CDR2 (germline): SGHVS, FNYEAQ. The CDR3 is 13 amino acids. The CDR3 sequence: CASSFGQGYEQYF. DNA for the CDR3: TGTGCCAGCAGCTTCGGACAGGGCTACGAGCAGTACTTC.

This sequence joins TRBV6-4 and TRBJ1-5, with 9 positions matching TRBD1. V lost 0 bases to trimming and J lost 3 bases; unmatched junction nucleotides: 9. CDR1 MRHNA and CDR2 SNTAGT come from the germline V gene. The CDR3 has 18 residues. The DNA for the CDR3 is TGTGCCAGCAGTGACTCCCACAGGGGGCGCCTACACAATCAGCCCCAGCATTTT. It yields the protein CASSDSHRGRLHNQPQHF.